The 2 T cell receptor beta chains in this list originate from one sample, sequenced in a study of shared clonotypes between healthy human individuals (TCRdb year 2020). The library was obtained by the immunoSEQ multiplex PCR assay. Imported from immuneACCESS, the table was reduced by TCRdb to in-frame sequences with V and J called. These copies leave out some clones; in studies compared against another copy, an unresolved V gene accounts for under half, and the cause of the remainder is not known. The sample has roughly 640,000 clones on record, roughly 70% of them singletons. Around 1.6% of the sample lies in the top ten. Sequencing input: memory CD4+ T cells sorted from blood. The sample's cell subset or site label, decoded: CD45RA-negative fraction. The source of these receptors is a woman aged 25 to 39 in good health.

The chain joins TRBV6-4 to TRBJ1-1; D remains unclear. Per germline, CDR1 MRHNA and CDR2 SNTAGT. CDR3 length equals 14 residues. The V and J ends lost 8 bases and 0 bases respectively, with 13 bases between them. CDR3: CASGVETVNTEAFF. The CDR3 nucleotides read TGTGCCAGCGGCGTTGAAACGGTGAACACTGAAGCTTTCTTT.

The chain links TRBV18 to TRBJ2-6; 13 bases are a match to TRBD2. Looked up from germline, CDR1 is KGHSH and CDR2 is LQKENI. With 3 bases clipped from V and 2 bases from J, the junction kept 4 bases outside the gene matches. CDR3 length: 18 residues. The CDR3 DNA sequence: TGTGCCAGCTCACCTACTAGCGGGAGGGCCACTGGGGCCAACGTCCTGACTTTC. Its translation: CASSPTSGRATGANVLTF.